This section outlines one T cell receptor beta chain sequence together with its context. These data come from a study of blood T cell repertoires in COVID-19. The study drew participants aged about 18 to 95 years from approximately 23 US areas. Clones were read by immunoSEQ multiplex PCR, and TCRdb kept only the in-frame ones, dropping some. Counted here are approximately 190,000 clones, 86% occurring once; the ten biggest clones make up around 24%. The V and J ends lost 3 bases and 5 bases respectively, with 24 bases between them. The CDR3 is made up of 18 amino acids. Germline V gene lookup returns CDR1 MGHRA and CDR2 YSYEKL.

The rearrangement links TRBV4-1 to TRBJ2-3, with a tentative D call TRBD2 (6 bases). Specimen: PBMCs or T cells enriched from blood (not recorded which). The clonotype comes from a woman between 35 and 50 years old in a cohort exposed to, infected with or recovered from COVID-19 (not recorded which). As DNA, the CDR3 is TGCGCCAGCAGCCACCCCTCATTAGCGGCCACCGGGGGAGATACGCAGTATTTT. It is translated as CASSHPSLAATGGDTQYF.